This TCR beta chain came from a study of T-cell reconstitution after alpha-beta-depleted transplantation in children (dated by TCRdb to 2015 to 2016). A note on the overall study: The study quantitatively tracked T-cell immune reconstitution after TCRalphabeta/CD19-depleted allogeneic hematopoietic cell transplantation in children using TCR repertoire profiling. What the research found in general, with its limitations: The apparently early recovery of alphabetaT-cell counts about two months after transplant reportedly depended on only several hundred rapidly expanded clones that came from non-depleted graft cells. Over the following months the frequencies of hyperexpanded clones went down, and after one year T-cell counts and TCRbeta diversity were mostly credited to newly produced T cells. In some patients, the high TCRbeta diversity seen at day 60 was put down to recipient T cells and intrathymic progenitors that had survived conditioning.

The library was prepared using PCR. Sequencing was carried out with an Illumina HiSeq 2500. Molecular barcoding was employed in the preparation of TCR libraries, with unique molecular identifiers being used to normalize TCRbeta repertoire quantification. TCRdb took the public reads, trimmed them with fastp at Q25, ran MiXCR for clone calling and kept in-frame beta chains. Every entry covers one CDR3 protein and lists the most common genes and DNA from its rows. The sample includes 500,000 to 750,000 distinct CDR3 sequences, with approximately 13% observed a single time. Around 2.2% of the sample goes to the ten largest clones. Remarks on this clonotype: The clone's antigen remains unknown. Base qualities were left out, and no much larger clone turns up one base away.

Compared with germline, V lacks 0 bases and J lacks 5 bases; bases without a gene match: 7. The CDR3 spans 15 residues, from the cysteine through the phenylalanine. Only the CDR3 DNA stays, 45 bases, in frame from base 1. The germline V gene encodes CDR1 KGHSH and CDR2 LQKENI. The treatment or condition label, as the study defines it: allogeneic hematopoietic cell transplantation with graft depleted of TCRalphabeta T cells and CD19 B cells. Transplant recipients were children who received TCRalphabeta/CD19-depleted allogeneic hematopoietic cell grafts. Sequenced material: PBMCs, mostly from graft donor cells, taken 360 days after TCRalphabeta/CD19-depleted stem cell transplant. This clonotype was sampled from a male patient under 18 who had a stem cell transplant for acute myeloid leukemia, so the T cells may come from the graft donor. Recombination linked TRBV18 to TRBJ2-7, and TRBD1 matches 7 of the central bases. This receptor carries the CDR3 CASSPPTGKMNEQYF. The nucleotide sequence reads TGTGCCAGCTCACCACCGACAGGGAAGATGAACGAGCAGTACTTC.